The sequence of this TCR beta chain was determined in a study of blood T cell repertoires in COVID-19. Study in general: Samples came from the United States, Italy and Spain, spanning acute and convalescent COVID-19. PBMCs, B-cell-depleted T cells, or T cells were the source of the cDNA or gDNA that made up the material.

V lost 2 bases and J 6 bases, leaving 5 bases between the germline ends. This CDR3 region has 11 residues. Germline V gives CDR1 SGHKS, CDR2 YYEKEE (reference sequence). Per the study methods: Reference gene primers were amplified, and this amplification served to estimate nucleated cell counts. Using immunoSEQ multiplex PCR, the repertoire was profiled, and TCRdb retains in-frame clones only, with some absent. Clone size and V and J calls were adopted from that table, with D and trimming inferred from the DNA. The profile shows about 290,000 clones, over 85% of them singletons. The Seattle patients, enrolled during active infection, were followed longitudinally.

The chain links TRBV5-5 to TRBJ1-2; no definite D call. The clonotype was recovered from a woman aged 30 to 39 with COVID-19, enrolled during active disease. Sequences were obtained from peripheral blood. The CDR3 DNA sequence: TGTGCCAGCAGCTTCTATCATGGCTACACCTTC. Its translation: CASSFYHGYTF.